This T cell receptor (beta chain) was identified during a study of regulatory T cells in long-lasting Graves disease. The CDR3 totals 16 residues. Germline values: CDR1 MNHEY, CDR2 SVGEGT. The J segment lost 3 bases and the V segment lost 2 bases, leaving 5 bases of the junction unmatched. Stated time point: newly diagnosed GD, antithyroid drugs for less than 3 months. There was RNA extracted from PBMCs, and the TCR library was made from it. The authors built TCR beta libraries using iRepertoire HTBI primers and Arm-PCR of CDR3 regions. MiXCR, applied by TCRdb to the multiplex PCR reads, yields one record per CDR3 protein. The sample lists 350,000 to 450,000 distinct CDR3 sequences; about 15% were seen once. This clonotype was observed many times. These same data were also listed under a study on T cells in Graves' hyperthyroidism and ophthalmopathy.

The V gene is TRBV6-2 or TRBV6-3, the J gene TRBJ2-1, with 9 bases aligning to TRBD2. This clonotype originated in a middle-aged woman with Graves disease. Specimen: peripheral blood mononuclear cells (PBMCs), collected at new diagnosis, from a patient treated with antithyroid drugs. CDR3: CASSYPRLADYNEQFF. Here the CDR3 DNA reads TGTGCCAGCAGTTACCCCCGACTAGCGGACTACAATGAGCAGTTCTTC.